This T cell receptor beta chain appears in the sequencing data of a study of control samples from healthy donors and cancer patients. The CDR3 length is 15 residues. Germline CDR1 MNHEY, CDR2 SMNVEV (reference sequence). V shed 6 bases, J shed 4 bases, and the junction held 7 bases outside the gene matches. The repertoire was sequenced with immunoSEQ multiplex PCR; TCRdb's copy has only in-frame clones and lacks some. Among about 140,000 clones listed, 92% were seen once. Specimen: blood. The source of this sequence is a young man in good health. The chain employs TRBV27 and TRBJ2-7, with TRBD2 matching 12 bases. This CDR3 reads CASRSGLAGLYEQYF. DNA for the CDR3: TGTGCCAGCAGATCCGGACTAGCGGGATTATACGAGCAGTACTTC.